This TCR beta chain is drawn from a study of neurological immune-mediated disorders. Findings and limits, study-wide: The expanded clones of different subjects shared no CDR3 amino acid sequences (suggesting private repertoires in all groups).

From 2 million PBMCs stored at -80 C, the unsorted libraries were generated. 5'RACE with 10-nucleotide random UMIs produced the cDNA. The output of every sequencing run exceeded 170 million TCR-beta sequences, derived from 15-18 subjects. In TCRdb, the 5' RACE reads were re-called with MiXCR into one record per CDR3 protein. The data contain about 36,000 distinct CDR3 sequences, around a tenth of them singletons. Ten or more counts support this clonotype. Its antigen remains unidentified. Looked up from germline, CDR1 is DFQATT and CDR2 is SNEGSKA (reference sequence). V shed 0 bases, J shed 4 bases, and the junction held 8 bases outside the gene matches. The CDR3 covers 16 residues.

Sequenced material: PBMCs. The rearrangement links TRBV20-1 to TRBJ2-5, with TRBD2 identical over 10 bases. This sequence was found in a woman in her thirties with HTLV-1-associated myelopathy (HAM/TSP). The CDR3 DNA sequence: TGCAGTGCTAGAGATGTTCTAGCGGGGGCAGGAGAGACCCAGTACTTC. The encoded protein is CSARDVLAGAGETQYF.